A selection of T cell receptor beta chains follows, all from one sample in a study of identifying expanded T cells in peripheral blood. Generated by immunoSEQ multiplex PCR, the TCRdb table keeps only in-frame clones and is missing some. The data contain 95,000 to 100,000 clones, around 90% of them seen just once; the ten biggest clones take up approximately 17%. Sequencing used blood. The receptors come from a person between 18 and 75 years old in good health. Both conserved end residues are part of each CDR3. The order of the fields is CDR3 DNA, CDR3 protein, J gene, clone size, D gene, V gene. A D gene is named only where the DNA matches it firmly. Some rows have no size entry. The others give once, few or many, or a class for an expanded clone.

cdr3_nt: TGTGCCTGTGCGCGGGGGAAGTATGGCTACACCTTC
cdr3_aa: CACARGKYGYTF
j_call: TRBJ1-2
clone_size: few
d_call: NA
v_call: TRBV30

cdr3_nt: TGTGCCAGTAGTATAGGGGGGCCAGAGACCCAGTACTTC
cdr3_aa: CASSIGGPETQYF
j_call: TRBJ2-5
clone_size: NA
d_call: NA
v_call: TRBV19

cdr3_nt: TGTGCCAGTAGACTCCGCAGGGACACTGAAGCTTTCTTT
cdr3_aa: CASRLRRDTEAFF
j_call: TRBJ1-1
clone_size: NA
d_call: NA
v_call: TRBV19

cdr3_nt: TGCGCCAGCAGCTTACTAGCGGGGTATTCCTACGAGCAGTACTTC
cdr3_aa: CASSLLAGYSYEQYF
j_call: TRBJ2-7
clone_size: once
d_call: TRBD2
v_call: TRBV5-1

cdr3_nt: TGTGCCAGTAGGCGGCAGGGGCAAGGAAACACTGAAGCTTTCTTT
cdr3_aa: CASRRQGQGNTEAFF
j_call: TRBJ1-1
clone_size: NA
d_call: NA
v_call: TRBV19

cdr3_nt: TGTGCCAGCAGCGCCGGGACAGCCTACGAGCAGTACTTC
cdr3_aa: CASSAGTAYEQYF
j_call: TRBJ2-7
clone_size: NA
d_call: TRBD1
v_call: TRBV28

cdr3_nt: TGTGCCAGCAGCTCATACTACGAGCAGTACTTC
cdr3_aa: CASSSYYEQYF
j_call: TRBJ2-7
clone_size: NA
d_call: NA
v_call: TRBV7-2

cdr3_nt: TGTGCCAGCAGCGGGCCCAGGGTAATGACCTACGAGCAGTACTTC
cdr3_aa: CASSGPRVMTYEQYF
j_call: TRBJ2-7
clone_size: NA
d_call: NA
v_call: TRBV2

cdr3_nt: TGTGCCAGCAGTGAGCACCCGAGGGGGTCTTCCGAGCAGTACTTC
cdr3_aa: CASSEHPRGSSEQYF
j_call: TRBJ2-7
clone_size: NA
d_call: NA
v_call: TRBV6-1

cdr3_nt: TGTGCCAGCAGCCCAACAGGGGAGATACGGGGTGAGCAGTTCTTC
cdr3_aa: CASSPTGEIRGEQFF
j_call: TRBJ2-1
clone_size: NA
d_call: TRBD1
v_call: TRBV9

cdr3_nt: TGCGCCAGCAGCTTTAGGCGGGGGGCGGTCAGGGACTACACCTTC
cdr3_aa: CASSFRRGAVRDYTF
j_call: TRBJ1-2
clone_size: NA
d_call: NA
v_call: TRBV5-1

cdr3_nt: TGCGCCAGCAGCCAAGCTAGCGGGGGGGCCAATGAGCAGTTCTTC
cdr3_aa: CASSQASGGANEQFF
j_call: TRBJ2-1
clone_size: many
d_call: TRBD2
v_call: TRBV4-3

cdr3_nt: TGCGCCAGCACCGATCGACCTATATCGCGTGAAGCTTTCTTT
cdr3_aa: CASTDRPISREAFF
j_call: TRBJ1-1
clone_size: few
d_call: NA
v_call: TRBV5-1

cdr3_nt: TGTGCCAGCAGTGACCCCACCGGGACAGGGGACACCGGGGAGCTGTTTTTT
cdr3_aa: CASSDPTGTGDTGELFF
j_call: TRBJ2-2
clone_size: NA
d_call: TRBD1
v_call: TRBV6-4

cdr3_nt: TGTGCCAGCACTTCTGGGTGGGGTGAGGATATCAAATTTCGCAATCAGCCCCAGCATTTT
cdr3_aa: CASTSGWGEDIKFRNQPQHF
j_call: TRBJ1-5
clone_size: NA
d_call: NA
v_call: TRBV6-4

cdr3_nt: TGTGCCAGCAGCTCGAGGGGGCAGCAGTTTAATGGCTACACCTTC
cdr3_aa: CASSSRGQQFNGYTF
j_call: TRBJ1-2
clone_size: NA
d_call: TRBD1
v_call: TRBV7-2

cdr3_nt: TGTGCCAGCAGTCGACAGGGGTGGAATTCACCCCTCCACTTT
cdr3_aa: CASSRQGWNSPLHF
j_call: TRBJ1-6
clone_size: NA
d_call: TRBD1
v_call: TRBV27

cdr3_nt: TGTGCCAGCACTGAAGTGGCAGGGAGGAACACTGAAGCTTTCTTT
cdr3_aa: CASTEVAGRNTEAFF
j_call: TRBJ1-1
clone_size: NA
d_call: NA
v_call: TRBV6-1

cdr3_nt: TGTGCCTGGAGTATTGGCCAGGCGACAAACGGCTACGAGCAGTACTTC
cdr3_aa: CAWSIGQATNGYEQYF
j_call: TRBJ2-7
clone_size: NA
d_call: NA
v_call: TRBV30

cdr3_nt: TGTGCCAGCAGCCTCTGGGCCAGGGCCAGGACCGGGGAGACCCAGTACTTC
cdr3_aa: CASSLWARARTGETQYF
j_call: TRBJ2-5
clone_size: NA
d_call: NA
v_call: TRBV11-2

cdr3_nt: TGTGCCAGCAGTTTAGAGGGACTACAATACTACGAGCAGTACTTC
cdr3_aa: CASSLEGLQYYEQYF
j_call: TRBJ2-7
clone_size: once
d_call: TRBD2
v_call: TRBV27

cdr3_nt: TGTGCCAGCAGCTCCCGAGGGGGGAACACCGGGGAGCTGTTTTTT
cdr3_aa: CASSSRGGNTGELFF
j_call: TRBJ2-2
clone_size: NA
d_call: NA
v_call: TRBV4-2

cdr3_nt: TGCGCCAGCAGCCTAACGGGGGGATTTTTCAATGAGCAGTTCTTC
cdr3_aa: CASSLTGGFFNEQFF
j_call: TRBJ2-1
clone_size: NA
d_call: TRBD2
v_call: TRBV5-1

cdr3_nt: TGTGCCAGCAGTTACTCGGGGCAGGACCTCTCCTACGAGCAGTACTTC
cdr3_aa: CASSYSGQDLSYEQYF
j_call: TRBJ2-7
clone_size: NA
d_call: NA
v_call: TRBV6-5

cdr3_nt: TGTGCCAGTAGTTCCCGAGTCACGGGGGAGGGGGTCGGAGAGACCCAGTACTTC
cdr3_aa: CASSSRVTGEGVGETQYF
j_call: TRBJ2-5
clone_size: once
d_call: NA
v_call: TRBV19

cdr3_nt: TGTGCCAGCAGCTGGCGCGGTGCCTTCTCTGGGGCCAACGTCCTGACTTTC
cdr3_aa: CASSWRGAFSGANVLTF
j_call: TRBJ2-6
clone_size: NA
d_call: NA
v_call: TRBV7-2

cdr3_nt: TGTGCCAGCACCTCGGACTACACCGGGGAGCTGTTTTTT
cdr3_aa: CASTSDYTGELFF
j_call: TRBJ2-2
clone_size: NA
d_call: NA
v_call: TRBV2

cdr3_nt: TGTGCCTGGAGTATCGGGACAGGAGCCTATGGCTACACCTTC
cdr3_aa: CAWSIGTGAYGYTF
j_call: TRBJ1-2
clone_size: NA
d_call: TRBD1
v_call: TRBV30

cdr3_nt: TGTGCCAGCAGCTTGGGGGGATACGAGCAGTACTTC
cdr3_aa: CASSLGGYEQYF
j_call: TRBJ2-7
clone_size: NA
d_call: NA
v_call: TRBV5-6

cdr3_nt: TGCGCCAGCAGCCAAGGCGACAGGGGCCTTTCCTACGAGCAGTACTTC
cdr3_aa: CASSQGDRGLSYEQYF
j_call: TRBJ2-7
clone_size: NA
d_call: TRBD1
v_call: TRBV4-1

cdr3_nt: TGTGCCAGCGGATCCGGGACAGGGGGCCTCGGGGAGCTGTTTTTT
cdr3_aa: CASGSGTGGLGELFF
j_call: TRBJ2-2
clone_size: NA
d_call: TRBD1
v_call: TRBV5-4

cdr3_nt: TGTGCCAGCAGCTTTGGTGATACGCAGTATTTT
cdr3_aa: CASSFGDTQYF
j_call: TRBJ2-3
clone_size: NA
d_call: NA
v_call: TRBV27

cdr3_nt: TGTGCCAGCAGTCTCAGGGGGGCGGACACTGAAGCTTTCTTT
cdr3_aa: CASSLRGADTEAFF
j_call: TRBJ1-1
clone_size: NA
d_call: TRBD1
v_call: TRBV7-9

cdr3_nt: TGTGCCAGCAGTTTGGTCGGGGGGGGTGAGACCCAGTACTTC
cdr3_aa: CASSLVGGGETQYF
j_call: TRBJ2-5
clone_size: NA
d_call: TRBD2
v_call: TRBV27

cdr3_nt: TGTGCCAGCAGCCCGTTGCCCGGGCAGGAAGCTTTCTTT
cdr3_aa: CASSPLPGQEAFF
j_call: TRBJ1-1
clone_size: NA
d_call: NA
v_call: TRBV7-9

cdr3_nt: TGTGCCAGCAGTGACCGCTGGAGCGGTGGAAGCTCCTATAATTCACCCCTCCACTTT
cdr3_aa: CASSDRWSGGSSYNSPLHF
j_call: TRBJ1-6
clone_size: NA
d_call: NA
v_call: TRBV6-1

cdr3_nt: TGTGCCAGCAGCGTAGATGGGACTACCAACACCGGGGAGCTGTTTTTT
cdr3_aa: CASSVDGTTNTGELFF
j_call: TRBJ2-2
clone_size: NA
d_call: TRBD2
v_call: TRBV9

cdr3_nt: TGTGCCAGCATGACAGAGCTATACGAAGAGACCCAGTACTTC
cdr3_aa: CASMTELYEETQYF
j_call: TRBJ2-5
clone_size: NA
d_call: NA
v_call: TRBV14

cdr3_nt: TGTGCCAGCAGTCCGGGACAGGGGACCCAGCCCCAGCATTTT
cdr3_aa: CASSPGQGTQPQHF
j_call: TRBJ1-5
clone_size: NA
d_call: TRBD1
v_call: TRBV6-5

cdr3_nt: TGTGCCAGCAGCTTAGTGGGTAGCGGGGGACCGTCCTACAATGAGCAGTTCTTC
cdr3_aa: CASSLVGSGGPSYNEQFF
j_call: TRBJ2-1
clone_size: NA
d_call: TRBD2
v_call: TRBV7-8

cdr3_nt: TGTGCCAGCAACAAACGACCACACCCCGTGGGGACTGAAGCTTTCTTT
cdr3_aa: CASNKRPHPVGTEAFF
j_call: TRBJ1-1
clone_size: NA
d_call: NA
v_call: TRBV5-6

cdr3_nt: TGTGCCAGCAGCCTCGGACAGAACACTGAAGCTTTCTTT
cdr3_aa: CASSLGQNTEAFF
j_call: TRBJ1-1
clone_size: NA
d_call: NA
v_call: TRBV7-9

cdr3_nt: TGTGCCAGCAGTTCGTCCAGGGGGCGGGGGGCTTTCTTT
cdr3_aa: CASSSSRGRGAFF
j_call: TRBJ1-1
clone_size: NA
d_call: TRBD1
v_call: TRBV28

cdr3_nt: TGTGCCAGCAGCTTACAGGGGCCCACTGAAGCTTTCTTT
cdr3_aa: CASSLQGPTEAFF
j_call: TRBJ1-1
clone_size: NA
d_call: NA
v_call: TRBV11-2

cdr3_nt: TGTGCCAGCAGCCCTGGGACTAGCGGGGGAAAAGATACGCAGTATTTT
cdr3_aa: CASSPGTSGGKDTQYF
j_call: TRBJ2-3
clone_size: NA
d_call: TRBD2
v_call: TRBV5-8

cdr3_nt: TGCAGCGGTGGACAGGGCGGGGTTACGCAGTATTTT
cdr3_aa: CSGGQGGVTQYF
j_call: TRBJ2-3
clone_size: NA
d_call: TRBD1
v_call: TRBV29-1

cdr3_nt: TGCGCCAGCAGCCCGGACAGGTATAATTCACCCCTCCACTTT
cdr3_aa: CASSPDRYNSPLHF
j_call: TRBJ1-6
clone_size: NA
d_call: TRBD1
v_call: TRBV5-1

cdr3_nt: TGTGCCAGCAGCTCGGACAGTTTTCAGCTGTTTTTT
cdr3_aa: CASSSDSFQLFF
j_call: TRBJ1-4
clone_size: NA
d_call: NA
v_call: TRBV7-2

cdr3_nt: TGTGCCAGCAGCCCCGATTGGGGTGCGGGGTCACGGACCCAGTACTTC
cdr3_aa: CASSPDWGAGSRTQYF
j_call: TRBJ2-5
clone_size: NA
d_call: NA
v_call: TRBV7-9

cdr3_nt: TGTGCCAGCAGCTTAGTTAGCCCGGGCGACACTGGAAACACCATATATTTT
cdr3_aa: CASSLVSPGDTGNTIYF
j_call: TRBJ1-3
clone_size: NA
d_call: NA
v_call: TRBV7-8